The 16 T cell receptor beta chains in this list originate from one sample, sequenced in a study of cytomegalovirus exposure and HLA in healthy donors. Vbeta (60) and Jbeta (13) primers were used in the PCR. Clones were read by immunoSEQ multiplex PCR, and TCRdb kept only the in-frame ones, dropping some. This repertoire includes around 50,000 clones. Sequencing used PBMCs. These receptors were obtained from a woman aged 40 to 50 in good health and CMV-seronegative.

This chain joins TRBV27 and TRBJ2-7; 11 positions agree with TRBD1. Trimming took 3 bases from V and 4 from J; bases not matched to a gene: 5. CDR1 MNHEY and CDR2 SMNVEV come from the germline V gene (reference sequence). CDR3 length equals 15 residues. The CDR3 spells CASSFTGTGGYEQYF. The CDR3 nucleotides are TGTGCCAGCAGTTTCACCGGGACAGGGGGGTACGAGCAGTACTTC.

The J gene is TRBJ2-1, the V gene TRBV7-6, with 8 bases matching TRBD2. The CDR3 length is 15 residues. Unmatched junction bases numbered 9, after V lost 3 bases and J lost 8 bases. Germline values: CDR1 SGHVS, CDR2 FNYEAQ. CDR3 nucleotide sequence: TGTGCCAGCAGCTTGAGGAGCGGGGGCTGGGATGAGCAGTTCTTC. Its protein product is CASSLRSGGWDEQFF.

The CDR3 is CASSPDQGVEAFF. As DNA, the CDR3 is TGTGCCAGCAGCCCGGACCAGGGGGTTGAAGCTTTCTTT. The chain is built from TRBV11-2 and TRBJ1-1; the match to TRBD1 covers 7 bases. The CDR3 is 13 amino acids. Germline V lookup: CDR1 SGHAT, CDR2 FQNNGV. V trimming: 5 bases; J trimming: 7 bases; junction bases outside the gene matches: 7.

The gene calls are TRBV4-3 and TRBJ1-2; D may be TRBD1 (5 bases). With 0 bases removed from V and 2 bases from J, the gap between germline ends came to 7 bases. This CDR3 spans 14 amino acids. The germline V gene has CDR1 LGHNA and CDR2 YSLEER. The CDR3 region has the DNA TGCGCCAGCAGCCAAGATCAGGGAAACTATGGCTACACCTTC. It translates to CASSQDQGNYGYTF.

The chain recombines TRBV21-1 with TRBJ2-7; TRBD1, the D gene given by the table, was not confirmed from the DNA. TRBV21-1 is shown as a pseudogene. This CDR3 contains 14 residues. CDR3 residues: CASSIGQSVYEQYF. The CDR3 DNA is TGTGCCAGCAGCATCGGACAGTCCGTCTACGAGCAGTACTTC.

As regards this clone: In the same sample, other DNA sequences code for this CDR3. The rearrangement joins TRBV9 to TRBJ1-6; 9 bases map to TRBD1. V lost 3 bases and J lost 8; bases outside the gene matches: 3. This CDR3 has 14 amino acids. Per germline, CDR1 SGDLS and CDR2 YYNGEE. In DNA form, the CDR3 reads TGTGCCAGCAGCGCTCGACAGGGGGATTCACCCCTCCACTTT. It is translated as CASSARQGDSPLHF.

The chain combines TRBV19 with TRBJ2-3, with D uncertain. V was cut by 5 bases and J by 0 bases, with 15 bases left in between. The CDR3 is 16 amino acids. Germline V gives CDR1 LNHDA, CDR2 SQIVND (reference sequence). The DNA of the CDR3 is TGTGCCAGTAGTGCGGATCCCTACCATAGCACAGATACGCAGTATTTT. Its translation is CASSADPYHSTDTQYF.

The rearrangement joins TRBV29-1 to TRBJ2-3; 11 nucleotides match TRBD2. The CDR3 spans 16 residues. The V and J ends lost 0 bases and 3 bases, in that order; junction bases with no gene match: 5. Germline V gives CDR1 SQVTM, CDR2 ANQGSEA. This chain's CDR3 is CSVEDHPSGRTDTQYF. The CDR3 DNA reads as TGCAGCGTTGAAGATCATCCTAGCGGGAGGACAGATACGCAGTATTTT.

This chain connects TRBV25-1 to TRBJ2-7; possible D gene TRBD2, 6 bases. The germline CDR1 and CDR2 sequences are MGHDK and SYGVNS. The CDR3 loop spans 15 amino acids. Trimming pared 6 bases from V and 2 bases from J, leaving 17 bases between. The CDR3 loop is CASSGLRGSAYEQYF. In DNA form, the CDR3 reads TGTGCCAGCAGCGGCTTGCGGGGTAGCGCCTACGAGCAGTACTTC.

V is TRBV6-5 and J is TRBJ1-2, with TRBD1 matching 9 bases. The ends lost 6 bases at V and 7 bases at J; junction bases unmatched: 6. This CDR3 spans 13 amino acids. Germline CDR1 and CDR2: MNHEY and SVGAGI. The CDR3 protein is CASRTQGAPGYTF. The CDR3, as DNA: TGTGCCAGCAGAACACAGGGGGCGCCTGGCTACACCTTC.

The CDR3 loop reads CASVDRPHTEAFF. CDR3 in DNA: TGTGCCAGCGTGGACAGGCCTCACACTGAAGCTTTCTTT. The chain has TRBV27 and TRBJ1-1, with 7 bases matching TRBD1. CDR3 length: 13 amino acids. J lost 3 bases, V lost 8 bases, and 6 bases had no gene match. Germline V CDR1 and CDR2: MNHEY, SMNVEV (reference sequence).

J is TRBJ1-2 and V is TRBV5-1, with D unresolved. CDR1 SGHRS and CDR2 YFSETQ come from the germline V gene. V was pared by 0 bases and J by 4 bases, with 7 bases between. The CDR3 consists of 13 residues. The CDR3 protein is CASSLDKSYGYTF. The CDR3 nucleotides read TGCGCCAGCAGCTTGGACAAAAGCTATGGCTACACCTTC.

V and J are TRBV5-1 and TRBJ2-2, with 9 bases lining up with TRBD2. The CDR3 length is 16 residues. From germline, CDR1 is SGHRS and CDR2 YFSETQ. Trimming cost V 4 bases and J 4 bases; bases outside gene matches: 8. The CDR3 sequence: CASSLTAGGSTGELFF. Here the CDR3 DNA reads TGCGCCAGCAGCCTCACAGCGGGAGGATCCACCGGGGAGCTGTTTTTT.

The rearrangement uses TRBV18 and TRBJ1-2, with 9 nucleotides matching TRBD1. The ends lost 3 bases at V and 8 bases at J; junction bases unmatched: 4. This CDR3 has 13 residues. CDR1 and CDR2 (germline): KGHSH, LQKENI. CDR3 in amino acids: CASSPRDREGYTF. CDR3 sequence (DNA): TGTGCCAGCTCACCCCGGGACAGGGAAGGCTACACCTTC.

V and J are TRBV19 and TRBJ2-2; 7 bases map to TRBD1. V shed 5 bases and J 3 bases; nucleotides not matched to a gene: 3. The CDR3 is made up of 14 amino acids. Germline CDR1 and CDR2: LNHDA and SQIVND (reference sequence). The DNA of the CDR3 is TGTGCCAGTAGTCTAGGGACAGACACCGGGGAGCTGTTTTTT. Translating gives CASSLGTDTGELFF.

The V gene is TRBV29-1, the J gene TRBJ2-7, with D possibly matching TRBD2 (7 bases). The germline V and J ends were trimmed by 5 bases and 4 bases, with 18 bases remaining between them. The length of the CDR3 is 14 residues. CDR1 is SQVTM, CDR2 ANQGSEA, per germline. The CDR3 region has the DNA TGCAGCGTTCTCCGGGGGCTAGCGGATTACGAGCAGTACTTC. Protein product: CSVLRGLADYEQYF.